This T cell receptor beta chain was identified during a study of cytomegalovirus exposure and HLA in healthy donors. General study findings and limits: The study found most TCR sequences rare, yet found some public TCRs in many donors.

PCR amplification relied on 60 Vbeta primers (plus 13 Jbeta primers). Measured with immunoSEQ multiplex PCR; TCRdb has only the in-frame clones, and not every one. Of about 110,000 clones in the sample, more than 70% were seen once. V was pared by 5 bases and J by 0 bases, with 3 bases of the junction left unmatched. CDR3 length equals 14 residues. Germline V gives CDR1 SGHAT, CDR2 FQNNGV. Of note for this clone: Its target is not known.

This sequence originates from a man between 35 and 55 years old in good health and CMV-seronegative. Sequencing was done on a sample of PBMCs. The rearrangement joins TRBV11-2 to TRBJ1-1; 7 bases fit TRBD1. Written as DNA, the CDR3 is TGTGCCAGCAGCGACAGGGCTTTGAACACTGAAGCTTTCTTT. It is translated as CASSDRALNTEAFF.